This is a list of T cell receptor beta chains from one sample in a study of blood T cell repertoires in COVID-19. Generated by immunoSEQ multiplex PCR, the TCRdb table keeps only in-frame clones and is missing some. The profile shows 300,000 to 450,000 clones, about 88% of them singletons. Sequencing input: peripheral blood. The receptors originated from a human donor in a cohort sampled during active COVID-19. Both conserved end residues are part of each CDR3. The order of the fields is CDR3 DNA, CDR3 protein, J gene, V gene, clone size, D gene. D genes are given only for firm matches. Size values are once, few and many counts, or a class for expanded clones, and some rows have none.

cdr3_nt: TGTGCCAGCAGCCAGATTCAGGGGTCCTACAATGAGCAGTTCTTC
cdr3_aa: CASSQIQGSYNEQFF
j_call: TRBJ2-1
v_call: TRBV14
clone_size: -
d_call: -

cdr3_nt: TGTGCCAGTAGTAGGGAGACAGGGGCTAACTATGGCTACACCTTC
cdr3_aa: CASSRETGANYGYTF
j_call: TRBJ1-2
v_call: TRBV19
clone_size: -
d_call: TRBD1

cdr3_nt: TGTGCCAGCAGTGACGACAGGTACTATGGCTACACCTTC
cdr3_aa: CASSDDRYYGYTF
j_call: TRBJ1-2
v_call: TRBV2
clone_size: -
d_call: -

cdr3_nt: TGCGCCAGCTCGTCTAGCGGGGACTCCTACGAGCAGTACTTC
cdr3_aa: CASSSSGDSYEQYF
j_call: TRBJ2-7
v_call: TRBV5-1
clone_size: -
d_call: TRBD2

cdr3_nt: TGTGCCAGCAGCCCCTACAGGGGCTCTGGAAACACCATATATTTT
cdr3_aa: CASSPYRGSGNTIYF
j_call: TRBJ1-3
v_call: TRBV7-2
clone_size: few
d_call: TRBD1

cdr3_nt: TGCGCCAGCAGCCAAGCCGGGACTGTAAATGAAAAACTGTTTTTT
cdr3_aa: CASSQAGTVNEKLFF
j_call: TRBJ1-4
v_call: TRBV4-1
clone_size: -
d_call: -

cdr3_nt: TGTGCCAGCAGAAGGAGGGGGAGGGCGACTGAAGCTTTCTTT
cdr3_aa: CASRRRGRATEAFF
j_call: TRBJ1-1
v_call: TRBV5-8
clone_size: -
d_call: -

cdr3_nt: TGTGCCAGCCGTGAACTGGGACAGGTTAATGAAAAACTGTTTTTT
cdr3_aa: CASRELGQVNEKLFF
j_call: TRBJ1-4
v_call: TRBV6-1
clone_size: -
d_call: TRBD1

cdr3_nt: TGTGCCAGTGCCCGGGACAGGGGTCGGAATCAGCCCCAGCATTTT
cdr3_aa: CASARDRGRNQPQHF
j_call: TRBJ1-5
v_call: TRBV19
clone_size: -
d_call: TRBD1

cdr3_nt: TGTGCCAGCAGCCACTCAGGGGGCGAGAACCGGCGGCAGTTCTTC
cdr3_aa: CASSHSGGENRRQFF
j_call: TRBJ2-1
v_call: TRBV5-5
clone_size: -
d_call: TRBD1

cdr3_nt: TGCGCCAGCAGCCAAGGGGACTTCGGTTCCGGGGAGCTGTTTTTT
cdr3_aa: CASSQGDFGSGELFF
j_call: TRBJ2-2
v_call: TRBV4-1
clone_size: -
d_call: -

cdr3_nt: TGCGCCAGCAGCTTGGTTGCTAGCGGGGCCTTATCCTACAATGAGCAGTTCTTC
cdr3_aa: CASSLVASGALSYNEQFF
j_call: TRBJ2-1
v_call: TRBV5-1
clone_size: -
d_call: TRBD2

cdr3_nt: TGTGCCTGGAGTTTTACAGCGAACACTGAAGCTTTCTTT
cdr3_aa: CAWSFTANTEAFF
j_call: TRBJ1-1
v_call: TRBV30
clone_size: -
d_call: -

cdr3_nt: TGTGCCAGCAGTACGGGACAGCTGGACACTGAAGCTTTCTTT
cdr3_aa: CASSTGQLDTEAFF
j_call: TRBJ1-1
v_call: TRBV6-5
clone_size: -
d_call: TRBD1

cdr3_nt: TGTGCCAGCAGTGAAGACAGGGGGACCGGGGAGCTGTTTTTT
cdr3_aa: CASSEDRGTGELFF
j_call: TRBJ2-2
v_call: TRBV2
clone_size: -
d_call: TRBD1

cdr3_nt: TGTGCCAGCAGTCGGAGGACAGCTAGCAATCAGCCCCAGCATTTT
cdr3_aa: CASSRRTASNQPQHF
j_call: TRBJ1-5
v_call: TRBV28
clone_size: -
d_call: -

cdr3_nt: TGCAGTGCTAGTGCCGGGACAGTGATCTATGGCTACACCTTC
cdr3_aa: CSASAGTVIYGYTF
j_call: TRBJ1-2
v_call: TRBV20-1
clone_size: -
d_call: TRBD1

cdr3_nt: TGTGCCAGCAGCGCTAAGAGCACAGATACGCAGTATTTT
cdr3_aa: CASSAKSTDTQYF
j_call: TRBJ2-3
v_call: TRBV5-4
clone_size: -
d_call: -

cdr3_nt: TGTGCCTCCGGGACAGCGCAACTAAGCTCTGGAAACACCATATATTTT
cdr3_aa: CASGTAQLSSGNTIYF
j_call: TRBJ1-3
v_call: TRBV10-3
clone_size: -
d_call: TRBD1

cdr3_nt: TGTGCCAGCAGCTTAGCGGGACAGGGTGATGAAGCTTTCTTT
cdr3_aa: CASSLAGQGDEAFF
j_call: TRBJ1-1
v_call: TRBV11-2
clone_size: -
d_call: TRBD1

cdr3_nt: TGTGCCTGGAGTGCTACAGGGGGATCAAGGCAGCCCCAGCATTTT
cdr3_aa: CAWSATGGSRQPQHF
j_call: TRBJ1-5
v_call: TRBV30
clone_size: -
d_call: TRBD1

cdr3_nt: TGTGCCAGCAGCCAACACACGGGGGGGCAAGAGACCCAGTACTTC
cdr3_aa: CASSQHTGGQETQYF
j_call: TRBJ2-5
v_call: TRBV3-1/TRBV3-2
clone_size: -
d_call: TRBD2

cdr3_nt: TGTGCCAGCAGCCTCCTTGAGTCAGATACGCAGTATTTT
cdr3_aa: CASSLLESDTQYF
j_call: TRBJ2-3
v_call: TRBV6-2/TRBV6-3
clone_size: -
d_call: -

cdr3_nt: TGCAGCGTGTCCGACAGGGGGGACTCCTACGAGCAGTACTTC
cdr3_aa: CSVSDRGDSYEQYF
j_call: TRBJ2-7
v_call: TRBV29-1
clone_size: -
d_call: TRBD1

cdr3_nt: TGCGCCAGCAGCTTAGCGGGAGTGAGTGGTAACGAGCAGTACTTC
cdr3_aa: CASSLAGVSGNEQYF
j_call: TRBJ2-7
v_call: TRBV5-1
clone_size: -
d_call: TRBD2

cdr3_nt: TGCGCCAGCAGCTCACCTAGCGGGTACACAGATACGCAGTATTTT
cdr3_aa: CASSSPSGYTDTQYF
j_call: TRBJ2-3
v_call: TRBV5-1
clone_size: -
d_call: TRBD2

cdr3_nt: TGCGCCAGCAGCTTTGGCCAGTCGAACACTGAAGCTTTCTTT
cdr3_aa: CASSFGQSNTEAFF
j_call: TRBJ1-1
v_call: TRBV5-1
clone_size: once
d_call: -